This T cell receptor (beta chain) was observed in a study of OX40 agonist ivuxolimab in advanced cancers. Study conclusions and caveats: Researchers report that CD8+ T cells had, on average, more expanded clones than CD4+. Blood T cells, both CD4+ and CD8+, expanded clonally by week 6 at 0.1 to 3.0 mg/kg.

The data were produced by immunoSEQ multiplex PCR, yet TCRdb's version contains in-frame clones alone and is incomplete. The repertoire has nearly 80,000 clones, roughly 94% of them found once; the top ten carry over 8.5%. Trimming left V 8 bases short and J 5 bases short, with 13 bases between. The CDR3 extends over 12 amino acids. CDR1 is SGHRS and CDR2 is YFSETQ in the germline V gene. As to this clone: What it binds is unknown.

The chain links TRBV5-1 to TRBJ1-2; weak D call: TRBD1 (5 bases). This TCR derives from an adult with an advanced solid tumor such as melanoma, head and neck, liver or kidney cancer. The sample in question was CD4+ or CD8+ T cells sorted from blood, obtained in a trial of the OX40 agonist ivuxolimab. The CDR3 is CARRGDRYGYTF. The CDR3 nucleotides read TGCGCCAGACGGGGGGATCGGTATGGCTACACCTTC.